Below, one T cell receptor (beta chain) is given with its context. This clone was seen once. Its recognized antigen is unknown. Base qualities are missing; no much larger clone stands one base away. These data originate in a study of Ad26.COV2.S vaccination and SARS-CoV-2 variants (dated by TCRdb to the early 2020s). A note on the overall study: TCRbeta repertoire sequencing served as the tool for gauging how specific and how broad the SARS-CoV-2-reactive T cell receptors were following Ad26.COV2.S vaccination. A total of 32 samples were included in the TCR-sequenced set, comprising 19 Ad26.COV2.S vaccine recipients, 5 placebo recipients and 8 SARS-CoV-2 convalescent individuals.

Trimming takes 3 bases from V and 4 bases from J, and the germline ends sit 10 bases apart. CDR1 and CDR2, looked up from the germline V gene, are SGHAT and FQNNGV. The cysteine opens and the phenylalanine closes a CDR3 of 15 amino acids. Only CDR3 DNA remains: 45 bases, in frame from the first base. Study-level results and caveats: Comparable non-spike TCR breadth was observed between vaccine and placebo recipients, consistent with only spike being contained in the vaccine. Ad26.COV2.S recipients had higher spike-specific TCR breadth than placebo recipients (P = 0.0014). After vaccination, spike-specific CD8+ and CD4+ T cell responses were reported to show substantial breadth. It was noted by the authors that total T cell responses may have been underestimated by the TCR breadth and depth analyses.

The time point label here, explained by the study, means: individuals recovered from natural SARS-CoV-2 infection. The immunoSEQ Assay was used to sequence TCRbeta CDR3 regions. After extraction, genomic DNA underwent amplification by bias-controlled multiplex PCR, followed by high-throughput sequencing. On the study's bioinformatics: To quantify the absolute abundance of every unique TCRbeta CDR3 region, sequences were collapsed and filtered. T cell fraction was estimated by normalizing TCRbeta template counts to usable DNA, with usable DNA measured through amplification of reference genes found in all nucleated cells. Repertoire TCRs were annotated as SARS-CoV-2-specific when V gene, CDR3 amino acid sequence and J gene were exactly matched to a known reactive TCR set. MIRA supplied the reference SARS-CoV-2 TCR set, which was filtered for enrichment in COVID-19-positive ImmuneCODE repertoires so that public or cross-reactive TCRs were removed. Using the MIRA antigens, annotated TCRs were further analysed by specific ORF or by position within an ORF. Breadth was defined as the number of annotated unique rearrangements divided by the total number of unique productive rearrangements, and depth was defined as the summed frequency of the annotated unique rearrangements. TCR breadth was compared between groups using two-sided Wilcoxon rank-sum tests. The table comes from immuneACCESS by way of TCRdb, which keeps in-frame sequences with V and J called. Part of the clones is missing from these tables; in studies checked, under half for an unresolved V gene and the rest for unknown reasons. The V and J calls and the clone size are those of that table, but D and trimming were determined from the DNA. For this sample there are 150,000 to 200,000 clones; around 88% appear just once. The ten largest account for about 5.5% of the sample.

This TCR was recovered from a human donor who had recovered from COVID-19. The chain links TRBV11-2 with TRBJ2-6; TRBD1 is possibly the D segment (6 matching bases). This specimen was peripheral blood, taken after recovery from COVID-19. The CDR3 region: CASSFGDRGANVLTF. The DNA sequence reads TGTGCCAGCAGCTTTGGAGACAGGGGGGCCAACGTCCTGACTTTC.